What follows describes a single T cell receptor (beta chain). Its specificity is not known. Germline CDR1 and CDR2: SNHLY and FYNNEI. Losses at the gene ends were 2 bases for V and 5 bases for J; bases not matched to a gene: 8. The CDR3 is 15 residues long. These data originate in a study of cytomegalovirus exposure and HLA in healthy donors. Findings and caveats of the study: Cytomegalovirus association was listed for 170 or so TCR beta chains.

PCR used 60 Vbeta primers and 13 Jbeta primers. TCRdb keeps only in-frame clones here, not all; method: immunoSEQ multiplex PCR. The sample carries about 100,000 clones, roughly 88% recorded once. Sequencing was performed on PBMCs. The chain joins TRBV2 to TRBJ2-5; 7 bases agree with TRBD1. This clonotype was obtained from a woman aged 18-29 years in good health and CMV-seronegative. In nucleotides, the CDR3 is TGTGCCAGCAGTGAAACAGGGGACGGACTGGAGACCCAGTACTTC. It codes for CASSETGDGLETQYF.